The 6 T cell receptor beta chains reported below all come from one sample, sequenced in a study of blood T cell repertoires in COVID-19. Only in-frame clones appear in the TCRdb table, and some are missing; sequencing was by immunoSEQ multiplex PCR. The table records about 60,000 clones, approximately 84% of them present only once. Sequencing was performed on peripheral blood. These TCRs come from a man aged 55 to 69 with acute or convalescent COVID-19.

CDR3 nucleotides: TGTGCCAGTAGTAGAGCGGGACATCGCGCGCAAGAGACCCAGTACTTC. Translation: CASSRAGHRAQETQYF. The gene calls are TRBV19 and TRBJ2-5, with D maybe TRBD2 (7 bases). Trimming pared 4 bases from V and 2 bases from J, leaving 17 bases between. The germline CDR1 and CDR2 sequences are LNHDA and SQIVND (reference sequence). The CDR3 runs 16 residues.

This sequence joins TRBV2 and TRBJ2-3; D is ambiguous. The CDR3 loop spans 12 amino acids. Germline V gene sequence: CDR1 SNHLY, CDR2 FYNNEI. V shed 6 bases and J shed 2 bases, with 6 bases lying between them. CDR3 amino acids: CASREFTDTQYF. The CDR3 nucleotides are TGTGCCAGCAGGGAGTTCACAGATACGCAGTATTTT.

This clone was seen just once. This CDR3 is CASSKIQLAGQTYEQYF. The CDR3 DNA follows: TGCGCCAGCAGCAAGATTCAACTAGCGGGGCAGACCTACGAGCAGTACTTC. This chain joins TRBV5-1 and TRBJ2-7, with TRBD2 matching 10 bases. Germline CDR1 and CDR2: SGHRS and YFSETQ. V lost 4 bases to trimming and J lost 2 bases; unmatched junction nucleotides: 12. This CDR3 is 17 amino acids long.

This clone was recorded a few times. V gene TRBV9 combines with J gene TRBJ1-1; D is possibly TRBD1 (5 bases). The CDR3 totals 14 residues. CDR1 and CDR2 (germline): SGDLS, YYNGEE. The germline V and J ends were trimmed by 5 bases and 1 base, with 12 bases remaining between them. CDR3 coding DNA: TGTGCCAGCAGACCAGGGCTCTCGAACACTGAAGCTTTCTTT. Protein: CASRPGLSNTEAFF.

The J gene is TRBJ1-1, the V gene TRBV7-3, with D unclear. The V end was cut by 0 bases, the J end by 1 base, with 6 bases between. The CDR3 has 14 residues. Germline V gene lookup returns CDR1 SGHTA and CDR2 FQGTGA. The CDR3, as DNA: TGTGCCAGCAGCTTAACCCCGGGGAACACTGAAGCTTTCTTT. Protein sequence: CASSLTPGNTEAFF.

CDR3 sequence: CASSLTLQGDNYTF. For the CDR3, the DNA is TGCGCCAGCAGCTTGACCTTACAGGGAGATAACTACACCTTC. The rearrangement uses TRBV5-1 and TRBJ1-2; weak D call: TRBD1 (6 bases). Germline CDR1 and CDR2: SGHRS and YFSETQ. The CDR3 is 14 residues long. Between the trimmed V and J ends, which lost 1 base and 10 bases, there was a span of 17 bases.